These T cell receptor beta chains were read from a single sample in a study of monozygotic twins with inflammatory bowel disease. TCRdb reprocessed the 5' RACE reads and keeps a single row for each CDR3 protein, giving no DNA. The sample totals around 400,000 distinct CDR3 sequences. Sequenced sample: blood. These receptors were obtained from a human donor with ulcerative colitis or Crohn's disease, or a healthy co-twin of an affected twin (not recorded which). Both conserved end residues are part of each CDR3.

j_call,v_call,cdr3_aa
TRBJ2-3,TRBV5-1,CASSTGQGTDTQYF
TRBJ2-1,TRBV21-1,CASPGLAGGWFNEQFF
TRBJ1-2,TRBV15,CATSRGATGNYGYTF
TRBJ2-3,TRBV18,CASSPRSGGTDTQYF
TRBJ1-2,TRBV7-6,CASSSTEWGYGYTF
TRBJ2-5,TRBV5-4,CASTSSHQETQYF
TRBJ2-1,TRBV9,CASSPRRASSYNEQFF
TRBJ2-2,TRBV19,CASSLPTGTNTGELFF
TRBJ2-3,TRBV5-1,CASSLVLTDTQYF
TRBJ2-1,TRBV28,CASSSIAGGRNEQFF
TRBJ2-4,TRBV28,CASSLNSDSSGSLIQYF
TRBJ1-1,TRBV6-2/TRBV6-3,CASYRGRDTEAFF
TRBJ1-3,TRBV30,CATGQGAFGLSGNTIYF
TRBJ1-4,TRBV15,CATSARQGGGEKLFF
TRBJ1-5,TRBV28,CASSPPLTNQPQHF
TRBJ2-2,TRBV11-2,CASSLDRVVTGELFF
TRBJ2-3,TRBV5-1,CASRASGTTDTQYF
TRBJ1-3,TRBV10-3,CAISPSGNTIYF
TRBJ1-1,TRBV12-3/TRBV12-4,CASTPTGTVNTEAFF
TRBJ2-7,TRBV18,CASSPPETRREQYF
TRBJ1-5,TRBV7-9,CASSYAGPNQPQHF
TRBJ2-3,TRBV9,CASSPHGTSGVTDTQYF
TRBJ1-1,TRBV18,CASSPRDPIGATEAFF
TRBJ2-2,TRBV7-7,CASSLGTGGSGELFF
TRBJ2-7,TRBV6-2/TRBV6-3,CASSYSRDRGREQYF
TRBJ1-6,TRBV7-2,CASSLGDRGYSPLHF
TRBJ1-1,TRBV5-1,CASRLGTEEAFF
TRBJ2-3,TRBV19,CASIGTSGGTDTQYF
TRBJ1-1,TRBV18,CASSEGTGSTEAFF
TRBJ1-5,TRBV5-5,CASSLGATGGQPQHF
TRBJ2-4,TRBV4-3,CASSHVISGGKNIQYF
TRBJ2-2,TRBV27,CASRTGPSNTGELFF
TRBJ2-3,TRBV18,CASSPGGISSTDTQYF
TRBJ2-7,TRBV5-1,CASSPDRISYEQYF